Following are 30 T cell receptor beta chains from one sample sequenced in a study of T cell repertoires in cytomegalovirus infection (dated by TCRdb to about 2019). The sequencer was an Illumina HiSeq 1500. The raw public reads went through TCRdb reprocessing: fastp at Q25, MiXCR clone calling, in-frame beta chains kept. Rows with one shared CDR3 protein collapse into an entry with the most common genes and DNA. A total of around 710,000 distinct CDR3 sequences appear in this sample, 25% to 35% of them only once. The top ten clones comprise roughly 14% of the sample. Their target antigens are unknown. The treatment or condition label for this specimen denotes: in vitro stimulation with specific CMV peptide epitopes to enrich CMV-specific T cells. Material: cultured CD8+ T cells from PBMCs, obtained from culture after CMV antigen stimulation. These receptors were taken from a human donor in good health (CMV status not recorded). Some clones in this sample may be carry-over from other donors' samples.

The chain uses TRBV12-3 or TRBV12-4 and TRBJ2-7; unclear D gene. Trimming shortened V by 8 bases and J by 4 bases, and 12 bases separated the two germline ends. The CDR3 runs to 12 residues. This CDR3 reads CASGLTSYEQYF. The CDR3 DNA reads TGTGCCAGCGGCCTAACAAGTTACGAGCAGTACTTC.

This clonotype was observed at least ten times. In DNA form, the CDR3 reads TGTGCCAGCAGTCAAACAGGGTCCTACGAGCAGTACTTC. It specifies CASSQTGSYEQYF. This rearrangement joins TRBV7-9 to TRBJ2-7, with a weak D call TRBD1 (6 bases). The length of the CDR3 is 13 residues. The germline V gene encodes CDR1 SEHNR and CDR2 FQNEAQ (reference sequence). With 6 bases removed from V and 1 base from J, the gap between germline ends came to 10 bases.

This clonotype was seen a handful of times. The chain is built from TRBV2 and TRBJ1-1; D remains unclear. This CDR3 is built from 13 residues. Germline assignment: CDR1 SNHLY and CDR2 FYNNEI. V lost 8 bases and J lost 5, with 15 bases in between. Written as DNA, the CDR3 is TGTGCCAGCCCCGGGCGGACCTGGACTGAAGCTTTCTTT. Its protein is CASPGRTWTEAFF.

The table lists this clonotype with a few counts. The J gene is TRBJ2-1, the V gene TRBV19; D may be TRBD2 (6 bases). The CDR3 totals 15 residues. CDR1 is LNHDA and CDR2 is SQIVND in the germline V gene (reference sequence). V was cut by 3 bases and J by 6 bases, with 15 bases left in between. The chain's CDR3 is CASSMKGGRGNEQFF. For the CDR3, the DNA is TGTGCCAGTAGTATGAAAGGTGGGCGGGGCAATGAGCAGTTCTTC.

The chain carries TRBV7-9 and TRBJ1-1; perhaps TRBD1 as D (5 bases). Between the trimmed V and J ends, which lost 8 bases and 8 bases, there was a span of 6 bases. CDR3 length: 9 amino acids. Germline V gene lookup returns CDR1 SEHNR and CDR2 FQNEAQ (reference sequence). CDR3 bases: TGTGCCAGCGGGGACGAAGCTTTCTTT. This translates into CASGDEAFF.

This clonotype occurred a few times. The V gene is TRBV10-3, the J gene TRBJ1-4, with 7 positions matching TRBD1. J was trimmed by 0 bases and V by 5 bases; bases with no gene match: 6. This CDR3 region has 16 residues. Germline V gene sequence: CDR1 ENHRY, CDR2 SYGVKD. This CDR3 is CAISRAGGSTNEKLFF. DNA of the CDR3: TGTGCCATCAGTCGGGCAGGGGGGTCAACTAATGAAAAACTGTTTTTT.

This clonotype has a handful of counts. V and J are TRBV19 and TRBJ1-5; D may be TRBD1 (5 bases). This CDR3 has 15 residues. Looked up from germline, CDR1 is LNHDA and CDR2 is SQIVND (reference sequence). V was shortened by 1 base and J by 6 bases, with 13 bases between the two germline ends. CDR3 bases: TGTGCCAGTAGTATAGGGGGCAGGGCTTTTCAGCCCCAGCATTTT. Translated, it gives CASSIGGRAFQPQHF.

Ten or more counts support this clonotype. The CDR3 loop reads CASSLEGGHGYGYTF. The CDR3 DNA sequence: TGTGCCAGCAGCTTAGAGGGCGGGCACGGCTATGGCTACACCTTC. The chain recombines TRBV11-2 with TRBJ1-2; no clear D. Germline lookup yields CDR1 SGHAT and CDR2 FQNNGV. CDR3 length: 15 amino acids. V was trimmed by 0 bases and J by 4 bases, leaving 12 bases between them. Full variable domain (missing parts from reference TRBV11-2 and TRBJ1-2): EAGVAQSPRYKIIEKRQSVAFWCNPISGHATLYWYQQILGQGPKLLIQFQNNGVVDDSQLPKDRFSAERLKGVDSTLKIQPAKLEDSAVYLCASSLEGGHGYGYTFGSGTRLTVV.

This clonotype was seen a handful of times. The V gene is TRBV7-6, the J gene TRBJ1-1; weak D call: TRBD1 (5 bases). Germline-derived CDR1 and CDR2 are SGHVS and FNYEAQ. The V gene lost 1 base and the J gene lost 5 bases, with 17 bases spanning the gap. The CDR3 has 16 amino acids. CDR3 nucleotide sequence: TGTGCCAGCAGCTTAGGGATCAGTGAGCGGGGGACTGAAGCTTTCTTT. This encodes CASSLGISERGTEAFF.

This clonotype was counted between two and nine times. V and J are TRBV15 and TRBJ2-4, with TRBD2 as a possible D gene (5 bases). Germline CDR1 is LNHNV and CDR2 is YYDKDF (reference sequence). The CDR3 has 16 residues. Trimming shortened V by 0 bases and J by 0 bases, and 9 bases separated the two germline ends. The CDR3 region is CATSRDEGLAKNIQYF. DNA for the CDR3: TGTGCCACCAGCAGAGATGAGGGCTTAGCCAAAAACATTCAGTACTTC.

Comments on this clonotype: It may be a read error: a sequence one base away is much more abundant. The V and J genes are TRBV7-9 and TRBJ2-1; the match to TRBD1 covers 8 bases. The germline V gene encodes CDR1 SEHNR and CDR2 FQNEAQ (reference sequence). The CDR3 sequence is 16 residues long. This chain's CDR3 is CASRPGGPLSYNEQLF. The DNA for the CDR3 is TGTGCCAGCCGGCCAGGGGGCCCCTTGTCCTACAATGAGCAGTTATTC.

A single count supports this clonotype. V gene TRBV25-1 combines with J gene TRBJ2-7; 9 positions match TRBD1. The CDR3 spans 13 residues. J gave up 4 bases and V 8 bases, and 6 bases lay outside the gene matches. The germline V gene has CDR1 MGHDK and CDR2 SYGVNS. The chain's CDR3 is CASPQGAGYEQYV. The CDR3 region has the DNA TGTGCCAGCCCACAGGGGGCTGGGTACGAGCAGTACGTC.

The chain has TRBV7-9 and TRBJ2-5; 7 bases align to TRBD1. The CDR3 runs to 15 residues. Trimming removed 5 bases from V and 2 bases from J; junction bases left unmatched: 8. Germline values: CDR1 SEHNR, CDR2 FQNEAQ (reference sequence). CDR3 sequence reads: CASSRSDRRQETQYF. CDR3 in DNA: TGTGCCAGCAGCCGATCGGACAGGAGACAAGAGACCCAGTACTTC. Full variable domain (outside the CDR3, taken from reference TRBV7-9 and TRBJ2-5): DTGVSQNPRHKITKRGQNVTFRCDPISEHNRLYWYRQTLGQGPEFLTYFQNEAQLEKSRLLSDRFSAERPKGSFSTLEIQRTEQGDSAMYLCASSRSDRRQETQYFGPGTRLLVL.

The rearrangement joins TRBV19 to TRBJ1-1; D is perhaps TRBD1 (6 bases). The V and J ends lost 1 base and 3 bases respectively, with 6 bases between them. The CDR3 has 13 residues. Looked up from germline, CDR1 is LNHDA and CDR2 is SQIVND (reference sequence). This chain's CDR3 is CASSIGTDTEAFF. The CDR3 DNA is TGTGCCAGTAGTATAGGGACAGACACTGAAGCTTTCTTT. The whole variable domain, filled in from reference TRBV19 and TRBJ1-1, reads DGGITQSPKYLFRKEGQNVTLSCEQNLNHDAMYWYRQDPGQGLRLIYYSQIVNDFQKGDIAEGYSVSREKKESFPLTVTSAQKNPTAFYLCASSIGTDTEAFFGQGTRLTVV.

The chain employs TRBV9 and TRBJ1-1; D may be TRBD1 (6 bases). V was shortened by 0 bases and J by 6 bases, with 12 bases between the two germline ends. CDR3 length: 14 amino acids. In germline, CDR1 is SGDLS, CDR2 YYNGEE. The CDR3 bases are TGTGCCAGCAGCGTAGTACTCAGGGGAGCTGAAGCTTTCTTT. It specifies CASSVVLRGAEAFF.

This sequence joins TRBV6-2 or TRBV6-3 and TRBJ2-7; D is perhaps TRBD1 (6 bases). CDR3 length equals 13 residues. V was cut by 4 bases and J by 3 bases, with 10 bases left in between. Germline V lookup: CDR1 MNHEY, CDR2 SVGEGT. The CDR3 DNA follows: TGTGCCAGCAGTTTGGGACATTTCTACGAGCAGTACGTC. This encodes CASSLGHFYEQYV.

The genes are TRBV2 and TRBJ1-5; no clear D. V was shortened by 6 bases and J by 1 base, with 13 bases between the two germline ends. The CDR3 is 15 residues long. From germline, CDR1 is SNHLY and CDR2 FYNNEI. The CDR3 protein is CASRASKGSNQPQHF. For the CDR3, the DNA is TGTGCCAGCAGGGCCTCTAAAGGGAGCAATCAGCCCCAGCATTTT.

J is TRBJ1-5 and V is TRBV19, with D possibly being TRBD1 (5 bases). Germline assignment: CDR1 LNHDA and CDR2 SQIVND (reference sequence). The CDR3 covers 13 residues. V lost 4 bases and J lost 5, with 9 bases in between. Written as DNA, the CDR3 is TGTGCCAGTAGTAGGGGCTTCTATCAGCCCCAGCATTTT. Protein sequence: CASSRGFYQPQHF.

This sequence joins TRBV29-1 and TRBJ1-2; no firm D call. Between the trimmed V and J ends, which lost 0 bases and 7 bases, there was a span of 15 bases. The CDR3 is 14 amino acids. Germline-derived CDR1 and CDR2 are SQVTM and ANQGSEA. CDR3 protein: CSVEDLRYAGGYTF. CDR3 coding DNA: TGCAGCGTTGAAGATTTGAGGTATGCCGGTGGCTACACCTTC.

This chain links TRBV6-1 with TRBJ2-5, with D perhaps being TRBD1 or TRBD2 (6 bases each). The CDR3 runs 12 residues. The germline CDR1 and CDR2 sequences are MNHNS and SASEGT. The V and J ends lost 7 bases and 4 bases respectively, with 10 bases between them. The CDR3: CASTGARETQYF. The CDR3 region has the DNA TGTGCCAGCACGGGGGCTAGAGAGACCCAGTACTTC.

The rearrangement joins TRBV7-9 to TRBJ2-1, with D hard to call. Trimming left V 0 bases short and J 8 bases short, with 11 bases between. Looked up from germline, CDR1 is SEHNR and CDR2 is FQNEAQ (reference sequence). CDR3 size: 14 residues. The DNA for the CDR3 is TGTGCCAGCAGCTTAGCCCAAGAGTGGGATGAGCAGTTCTTC. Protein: CASSLAQEWDEQFF.

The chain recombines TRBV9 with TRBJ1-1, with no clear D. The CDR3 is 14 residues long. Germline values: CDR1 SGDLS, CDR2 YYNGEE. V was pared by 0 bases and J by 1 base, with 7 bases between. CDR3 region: CASSVVEGNTEAFF. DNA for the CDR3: TGTGCCAGCAGCGTAGTAGAGGGGAACACTGAAGCTTTCTTT.

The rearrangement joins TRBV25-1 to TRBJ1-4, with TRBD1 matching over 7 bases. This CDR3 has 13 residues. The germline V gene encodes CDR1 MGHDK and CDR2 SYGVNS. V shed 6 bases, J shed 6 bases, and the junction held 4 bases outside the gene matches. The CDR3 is CASRDRAYEKLFF. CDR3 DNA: TGTGCCAGCAGAGACAGGGCCTATGAAAAACTGTTTTTT.

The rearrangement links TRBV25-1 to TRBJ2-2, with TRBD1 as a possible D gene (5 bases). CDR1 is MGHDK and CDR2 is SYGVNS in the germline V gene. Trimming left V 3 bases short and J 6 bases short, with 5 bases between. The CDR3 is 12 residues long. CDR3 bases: TGTGCCAGCAGTGAGGGGCCCGGGGAGCTGTTTTTT. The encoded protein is CASSEGPGELFF. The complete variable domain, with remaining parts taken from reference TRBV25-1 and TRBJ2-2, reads EADIYQTPRYLVIGTGKKITLECSQTMGHDKMYWYQQDPGMELHLIHYSYGVNSTEKGDLSSESTVSRIRTEHFPLTLESARPSHTSQYLCASSEGPGELFFGEGSRLTVL.

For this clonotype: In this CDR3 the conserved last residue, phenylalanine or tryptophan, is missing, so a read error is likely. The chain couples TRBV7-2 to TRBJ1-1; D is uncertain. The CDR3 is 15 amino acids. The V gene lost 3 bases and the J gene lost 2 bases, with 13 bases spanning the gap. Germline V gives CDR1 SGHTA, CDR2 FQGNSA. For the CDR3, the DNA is TGTGCCAGCAGCTTCGAGATCTCTCTCAACACTGAAGCTTTCATT. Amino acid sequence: CASSFEISLNTEAFI.

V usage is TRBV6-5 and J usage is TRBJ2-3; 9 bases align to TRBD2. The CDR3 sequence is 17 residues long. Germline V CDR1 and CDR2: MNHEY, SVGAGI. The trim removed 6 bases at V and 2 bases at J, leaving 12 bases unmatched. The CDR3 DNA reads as TGTGCCAGCAGCCCCCGGGATAGCGGGGGCCTCACAGATACGCAGTATTTT. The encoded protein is CASSPRDSGGLTDTQYF.

CDR3 in DNA: TGTGCCAGCAGCCTTGGAGGCAGTCGTTATGGCTACACCTTC. This translates into CASSLGGSRYGYTF. The V and J genes are TRBV7-9 and TRBJ1-2; D is undetermined. The germline CDR1 and CDR2 sequences are SEHNR and FQNEAQ (reference sequence). CDR3 size: 14 residues. The ends were cut back, 5 bases at V and 5 bases at J, with 15 bases in the middle.

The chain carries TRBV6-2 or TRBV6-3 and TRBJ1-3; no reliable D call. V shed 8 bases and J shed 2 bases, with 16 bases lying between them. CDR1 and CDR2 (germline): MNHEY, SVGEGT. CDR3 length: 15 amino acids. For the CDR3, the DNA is TGTGCCAGCGAACAACTGACGCCGGCTGGAAACACCATATATTTT. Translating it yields CASEQLTPAGNTIYF.

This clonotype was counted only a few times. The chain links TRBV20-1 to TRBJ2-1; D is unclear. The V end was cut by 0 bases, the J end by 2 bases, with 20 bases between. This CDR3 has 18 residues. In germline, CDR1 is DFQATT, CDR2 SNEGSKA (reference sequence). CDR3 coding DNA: TGCAGTGCTAGAGATCCCGACGGTAGGCAGACCCCCTACAATGAGCAGTTCTTC. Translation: CSARDPDGRQTPYNEQFF.

The CDR3 nucleotides are TGTGCCATTGGGACAGGGACAGCTAACTATGGCTACACCTTC. As protein: CAIGTGTANYGYTF. The V call is TRBV19, the J call TRBJ1-2, with 9 bases fitting TRBD1. The J segment lost 0 bases and the V segment lost 10 bases, leaving 6 bases of the junction unmatched. This CDR3 has 14 residues. Per the germline V gene, CDR1 is LNHDA and CDR2 is SQIVND (reference sequence).